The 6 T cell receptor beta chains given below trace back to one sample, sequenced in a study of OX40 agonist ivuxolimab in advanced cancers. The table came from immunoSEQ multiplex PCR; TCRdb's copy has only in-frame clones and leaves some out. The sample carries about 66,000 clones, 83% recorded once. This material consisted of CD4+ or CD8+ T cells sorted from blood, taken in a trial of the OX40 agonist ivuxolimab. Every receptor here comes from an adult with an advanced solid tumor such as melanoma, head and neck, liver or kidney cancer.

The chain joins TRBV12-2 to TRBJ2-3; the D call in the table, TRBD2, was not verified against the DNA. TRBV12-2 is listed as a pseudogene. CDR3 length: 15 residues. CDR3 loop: CASRLVSGKGNTQYF. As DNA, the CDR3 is TGTGCAAGTCGCTTAGTAAGCGGGAAGGGGAATACGCAGTATTTT.

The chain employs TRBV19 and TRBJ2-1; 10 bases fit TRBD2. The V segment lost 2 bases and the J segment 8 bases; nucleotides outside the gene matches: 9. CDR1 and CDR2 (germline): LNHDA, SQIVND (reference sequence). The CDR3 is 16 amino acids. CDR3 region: CASSIWASGRTYEQFF. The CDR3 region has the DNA TGTGCCAGTAGTATATGGGCTAGCGGGAGAACGTATGAGCAGTTCTTC.

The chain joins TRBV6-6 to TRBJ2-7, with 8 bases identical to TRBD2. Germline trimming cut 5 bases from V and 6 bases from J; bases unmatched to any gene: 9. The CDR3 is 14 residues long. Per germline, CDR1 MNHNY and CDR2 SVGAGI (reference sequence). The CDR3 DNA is TGTGCCAGCAGTCTCGGGGGGGTAGGCTCCGAGCAGTACTTC. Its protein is CASSLGGVGSEQYF.

The CDR3 is CASSQEPSFATSGRYEQYF. The CDR3 DNA follows: TGTGCCAGCAGCCAAGAGCCCTCGTTTGCGACTAGCGGGAGGTACGAGCAGTACTTC. V is TRBV4-2 and J is TRBJ2-7; 13 bases map to TRBD2. The CDR3 loop spans 19 amino acids. V gave up 0 bases and J gave up 4 bases; unmatched junction bases: 12. CDR1 and CDR2 (germline): LGHNA, YNFKEQ.

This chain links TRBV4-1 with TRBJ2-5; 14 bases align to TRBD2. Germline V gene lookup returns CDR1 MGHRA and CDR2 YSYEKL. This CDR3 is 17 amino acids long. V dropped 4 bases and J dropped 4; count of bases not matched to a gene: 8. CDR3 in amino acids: CASSLGTSGSGLETQYF. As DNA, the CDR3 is TGCGCCAGCAGCCTAGGGACTAGCGGGAGTGGGTTAGAGACCCAGTACTTC.

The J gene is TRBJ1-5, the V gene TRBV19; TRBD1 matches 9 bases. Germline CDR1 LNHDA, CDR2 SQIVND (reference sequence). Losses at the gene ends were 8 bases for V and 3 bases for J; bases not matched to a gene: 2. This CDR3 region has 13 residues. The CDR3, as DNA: TGTGCCAGTGGACAGGGGTCCAATCAGCCCCAGCATTTT. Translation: CASGQGSNQPQHF.